Shown below are 19 T cell receptor beta chains from a single sample sequenced in a study of a mutant IDH1 vaccine in newly diagnosed glioma. The protocol was immunoSEQ multiplex PCR, while the TCRdb copy is restricted to in-frame clones and leaves out a portion. The sample includes 30,000 to 40,000 clones, under 80% of them seen just once. Time point reported: baseline, week 1 (first vaccination visit). This sample's treatment: pre-vaccination baseline after standard-of-care therapy. Here the sequenced sample was PBMCs, taken from a glioma patient treated with radiotherapy, temozolomide or both. Source of these receptors: a man in his forties or fifties with glioma. Some clones in this sample may be carry-over from other donors' samples.

The chain employs TRBV4-2 and TRBJ1-2; D is ambiguous. Germline loops: CDR1 LGHNA, CDR2 YNFKEQ. The CDR3 has 13 residues. Trimming left V 5 bases short and J 8 bases short, with 15 bases between. The CDR3 spells CASSGYGPRGYTF. The CDR3, as DNA: TGTGCCAGCAGCGGATACGGCCCCAGAGGCTACACCTTC.

This sequence joins TRBV19 and TRBJ2-7, with no clear D. Germline CDR1 LNHDA, CDR2 SQIVND (reference sequence). The V end lost 4 bases, the J end lost 3 bases, and 13 bases lay between the germline ends. The CDR3 runs 14 residues. The CDR3 sequence: CASSTQTAVYEQYF. The CDR3 region has the DNA TGTGCCAGTAGTACCCAGACTGCCGTCTACGAGCAGTACTTC.

The rearrangement joins TRBV29-1 to TRBJ1-1; maybe TRBD1 (5 bases). V was clipped by 5 bases and J by 0 bases, with 10 bases between them. CDR1 and CDR2 from the germline V gene are SQVTM and ANQGSEA. The CDR3 totals 13 residues. CDR3 region: CSVWDPLNTEAFF. Here the CDR3 DNA reads TGCAGCGTTTGGGACCCCTTGAACACTGAAGCTTTCTTT.

The V gene is TRBV4-1, the J gene TRBJ1-4; 7 bases align to TRBD1. The CDR3 spans 14 residues. J lost 4 bases, V lost 4 bases, and 3 bases had no gene match. Germline CDR1 reads MGHRA; CDR2 reads YSYEKL. The CDR3 protein is CASSPGQLNEKLFF. The CDR3 DNA reads TGCGCCAGCAGCCCGGGACAGCTTAATGAAAAACTGTTTTTT.

This chain links TRBV7-9 with TRBJ2-7, with D possibly TRBD2 on 6 matching bases. The germline V and J ends were trimmed by 3 bases and 3 bases, with 9 bases remaining between them. CDR1 is SEHNR and CDR2 is FQNEAQ in the germline V gene (reference sequence). The CDR3 length is 13 residues. As DNA, the CDR3 is TGTGCCAGCAGCTTCCCCGGGGGCTACGAGCAGTACTTC. This translates into CASSFPGGYEQYF. Full variable domain (missing parts from reference TRBV7-9 and TRBJ2-7): DTGVSQNPRHKITKRGQNVTFRCDPISEHNRLYWYRQTLGQGPEFLTYFQNEAQLEKSRLLSDRFSAERPKGSFSTLEIQRTEQGDSAMYLCASSFPGGYEQYFGPGTRLTVT.

This clone was detected only once. Within the sample, other DNA sequences also encode this same CDR3. The chain couples TRBV5-4 to TRBJ1-1; no clear D. V was trimmed by 7 bases and J by 2 bases, leaving 9 bases between them. Germline V gives CDR1 SGHNT, CDR2 YYREEE (reference sequence). The CDR3 runs to 12 residues. CDR3 nucleotides: TGTGCCAGCGGTCAAAAAAACACTGAAGCTTTCTTT. As protein: CASGQKNTEAFF.

This clone was observed a few times. The rearrangement joins TRBV5-4 to TRBJ1-1, with no clear D. V was pared by 4 bases and J by 3 bases, with 22 bases between. The germline CDR1 and CDR2 sequences are SGHNT and YYREEE (reference sequence). The CDR3 is made up of 17 amino acids. CDR3 bases: TGTGCCAGCAGCGTGGGTCCGGCGGTCTCTGAGGACACTGAAGCTTTCTTT. As protein: CASSVGPAVSEDTEAFF.

The chain joins TRBV7-2 to TRBJ2-3; TRBD2 agrees at 7 bases. In germline, CDR1 is SGHTA, CDR2 FQGNSA. The CDR3 is made up of 14 amino acids. The V and J ends lost 5 bases and 2 bases, in that order; junction bases with no gene match: 4. Here the CDR3 DNA reads TGTGCCAGCAGCCCGGGACTACCCACAGATACGCAGTATTTT. Translated: CASSPGLPTDTQYF.

The V and J genes are TRBV29-1 and TRBJ1-2, with D uncertain. V lost 0 bases, J lost 0 bases, and 8 bases lay in between. Germline lookup yields CDR1 SQVTM and CDR2 ANQGSEA. The CDR3 extends over 14 amino acids. The CDR3: CSVEDRASNYGYTF. In nucleotides, the CDR3 is TGCAGCGTTGAAGATCGGGCTTCTAACTATGGCTACACCTTC.

The chain links TRBV6-1 to TRBJ1-5; 8 bases are a match to TRBD1. The CDR3 covers 16 residues. CDR1 and CDR2 (germline): MNHNS, SASEGT. J lost 6 bases, V lost 3 bases, and 10 bases had no gene match. The CDR3 DNA reads TGTGCCAGCAGTGATTTCGGGTCAGGGGGCGGTCAGCCCCAGCATTTT. Translating gives CASSDFGSGGGQPQHF.

J is TRBJ1-5 and V is TRBV6-1; D ambiguous. V was cut by 8 bases and J by 2 bases, with 13 bases left in between. The CDR3 runs to 14 residues. Germline CDR1 MNHNS, CDR2 SASEGT. In DNA form, the CDR3 reads TGTGCCAGCTCTCTCTTCCGGGGCAATCAGCCCCAGCATTTT. It translates to CASSLFRGNQPQHF.

The chain links TRBV7-6 to TRBJ2-2, with D unclear. This CDR3 comprises 16 residues. The V and J ends lost 1 base and 0 bases respectively, with 9 bases between them. The germline V gene has CDR1 SGHVS and CDR2 FNYEAQ. For the CDR3, the DNA is TGTGCCAGCAGCTTAGGGTCGGCCCCGAACACCGGGGAGCTGTTTTTT. As protein: CASSLGSAPNTGELFF.

This chain links TRBV10-3 with TRBJ1-4; D gene unclear. The V and J ends lost 3 bases and 0 bases respectively, with 5 bases between them. Germline V lookup: CDR1 ENHRY, CDR2 SYGVKD. The CDR3 sequence is 14 residues long. The CDR3 region has the DNA TGTGCCATCAGTGACAGGACAACTAATGAAAAACTGTTTTTT. Protein sequence: CAISDRTTNEKLFF.

This CDR3 reads CASLKFSYEQYF. In DNA form, the CDR3 reads TGTGCCAGCCTTAAGTTTTCCTACGAGCAGTACTTC. The chain recombines TRBV6-4 with TRBJ2-7, with no clear D. CDR1 is MRHNA and CDR2 is SNTAGT in the germline V gene. The CDR3 sequence is 12 residues long. V shed 8 bases and J shed 1 base, with 9 bases lying between them.

The chain uses TRBV5-4 and TRBJ1-4; 11 nucleotides match TRBD1. The CDR3 has 15 amino acids. Germline V gene lookup returns CDR1 SGHNT and CDR2 YYREEE (reference sequence). The V and J ends lost 4 bases and 8 bases, in that order; junction bases with no gene match: 7. The DNA for the CDR3 is TGTGCCAGCAGCCTGTGGACAGGGGGCATGGAAAAACTGTTTTTT. It encodes CASSLWTGGMEKLFF. Full variable domain (remainder filled in from reference TRBV5-4 and TRBJ1-4): ETGVTQSPTHLIKTRGQQVTLRCSSQSGHNTVSWYQQALGQGPQFIFQYYREEENGRGNFPPRFSGLQFPNYSSELNVNALELDDSALYLCASSLWTGGMEKLFFGSGTQLSVL.

The chain employs TRBV29-1 and TRBJ1-2; D is uncertain. Between the trimmed V and J ends, which lost 7 bases and 1 base, there was a span of 10 bases. This CDR3 region has 12 residues. Germline V lookup: CDR1 SQVTM, CDR2 ANQGSEA. The CDR3 here is CSALHNNYGYTF. DNA for the CDR3: TGCAGCGCATTACACAATAACTATGGCTACACCTTC.

This chain links TRBV5-1 with TRBJ2-2, with D perhaps matching TRBD2 (5 bases). Trimming stripped 0 bases from V and 1 base from J, with 10 bases between. The CDR3 sequence is 16 residues long. Looked up from germline, CDR1 is SGHRS and CDR2 is YFSETQ. CDR3 sequence: CASSLEEGRNTGELFF. The CDR3 DNA sequence: TGCGCCAGCAGCTTGGAAGAGGGAAGGAACACCGGGGAGCTGTTTTTT.

This clone was counted only a few times. V gene TRBV5-1 combines with J gene TRBJ2-7; D perhaps matches TRBD2 (6 bases). Trimming stripped 2 bases from V and 6 bases from J, with 9 bases between. CDR3 length equals 12 residues. Germline CDR1 is SGHRS and CDR2 is YFSETQ. The chain's CDR3 is CASSLGTSEQYF. The CDR3 bases are TGCGCCAGCAGCTTAGGGACTTCCGAGCAGTACTTC.

The V gene is TRBV21-1, the J gene TRBJ2-5. TRBV21-1 is shown as a pseudogene. This CDR3 contains 14 residues. CDR3 nucleotide sequence: TGTGCCAGCAGCCCCCGGGGGACATATAGGACCCAGTACTTC. As protein: CASSPRGTYRTQYF.